Reported below is one TCR beta chain. The antigen remains unidentified. This record comes from a study of response to subunit inactivated influenza vaccine. Study outcomes and limitations: Authors suggested that a seasonal influenza vaccination recruits few new T cells each time.

Germline-derived CDR1 and CDR2 are WSHSY and SAAADI. The V end lost 8 bases, the J end lost 4 bases, and 7 bases lay between the germline ends. This CDR3 spans 11 amino acids. TCRdb redid the calling of the RT-PCR reads with MiXCR, one entry per CDR3 protein. The repertoire holds about 530,000 distinct CDR3 sequences, with 10% to 15% as singletons. The J gene is TRBJ2-3, the V gene TRBV10-2; D is ambiguous. The TCR comes from a man aged 50-60 years who received an inactivated influenza vaccine. The material sequenced was PBMCs from blood, taken on the day of vaccination. CDR3 loop: CASRHSDTQYF. Written as DNA, the CDR3 is TGCGCCAGCCGACACTCAGATACGCAGTATTTT.